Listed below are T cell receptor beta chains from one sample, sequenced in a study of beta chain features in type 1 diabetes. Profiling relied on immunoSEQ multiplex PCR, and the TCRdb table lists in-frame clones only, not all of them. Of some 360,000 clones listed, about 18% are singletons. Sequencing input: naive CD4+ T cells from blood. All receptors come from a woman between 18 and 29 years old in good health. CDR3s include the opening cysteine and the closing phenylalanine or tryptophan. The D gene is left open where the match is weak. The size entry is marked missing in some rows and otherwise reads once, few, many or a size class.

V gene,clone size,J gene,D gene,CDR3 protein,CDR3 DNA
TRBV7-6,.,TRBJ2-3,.,CASSLAPGEDTQYF,TGTGCCAGCAGCTTAGCGCCGGGGGAAGATACGCAGTATTTT
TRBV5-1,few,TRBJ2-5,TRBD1,CASSSGQVEETQYF,TGCGCCAGCAGCTCCGGACAGGTAGAAGAGACCCAGTACTTC
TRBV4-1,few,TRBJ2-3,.,CASSQGNSGYTDTQYF,TGCGCCAGCAGCCAAGGAAATAGCGGATACACAGATACGCAGTATTTT
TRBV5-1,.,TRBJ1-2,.,CASSAYGGYGYTF,TGCGCCAGCAGCGCCTACGGGGGCTATGGCTACACCTTC
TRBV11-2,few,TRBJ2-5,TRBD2,CASSRTSGGQETQYF,TGTGCCAGCAGCCGGACTAGCGGGGGGCAAGAGACCCAGTACTTC
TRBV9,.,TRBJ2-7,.,CASSNRPGGSEQYF,TGTGCCAGCAGCAACCGGCCTGGAGGGTCCGAGCAGTACTTC
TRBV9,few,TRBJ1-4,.,CASSVAIGAVEKLFF,TGTGCCAGCAGCGTAGCGATAGGGGCAGTTGAAAAACTGTTTTTT
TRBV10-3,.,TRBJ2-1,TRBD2,CATGGASGDPGQFF,TGTGCCACGGGCGGGGCTAGCGGGGACCCGGGGCAGTTCTTC
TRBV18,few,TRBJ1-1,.,CASSPPFSRAVRAFF,TGTGCCAGCTCACCACCTTTTTCCAGGGCGGTTCGGGCTTTCTTT
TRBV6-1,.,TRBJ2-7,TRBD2,CASSEAGTSGYYEQYF,TGTGCCAGCAGTGAAGCCGGGACTAGCGGTTACTACGAGCAGTACTTC
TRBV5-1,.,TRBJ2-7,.,CASSFNEGPYEQYF,TGCGCCAGCAGCTTTAATGAGGGCCCCTACGAGCAGTACTTC
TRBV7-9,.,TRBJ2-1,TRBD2,CASSLATSTSQYNEQFF,TGTGCCAGCAGCTTAGCAACTTCGACTAGCCAATACAATGAGCAGTTCTTC
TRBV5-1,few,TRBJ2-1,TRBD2,CASTTTTSGRNEQFF,TGCGCCAGCACCACTACGACTAGCGGGAGAAATGAGCAGTTCTTC
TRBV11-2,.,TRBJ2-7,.,CASSQWAGADYEQYF,TGTGCCAGCAGCCAATGGGCAGGGGCCGACTACGAGCAGTACTTC
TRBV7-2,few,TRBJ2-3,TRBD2,CASRRLAGAGDTQYF,TGTGCCAGCAGACGACTAGCGGGGGCGGGAGATACGCAGTATTTT
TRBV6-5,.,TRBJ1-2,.,CASRSGESFGYTF,TGTGCCAGCAGGTCGGGGGAGTCTTTCGGCTACACCTTC
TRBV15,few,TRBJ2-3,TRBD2,CATSISGGDKTQYF,TGTGCCACCAGCATTAGCGGGGGGGACAAGACGCAGTATTTT
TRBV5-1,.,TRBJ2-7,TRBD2,CASSLGLADYEQYF,TGCGCCAGCAGCTTGGGGCTAGCGGACTACGAGCAGTACTTC
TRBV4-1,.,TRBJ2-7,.,CASSQVQVSYEQYF,TGCGCCAGCAGCCAAGTACAGGTCTCCTACGAGCAGTACTTC
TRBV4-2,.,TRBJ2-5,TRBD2,CASSQDPPSGGEETQYF,TGTGCCAGCAGCCAAGATCCGCCTAGCGGGGGGGAAGAGACCCAGTACTTC
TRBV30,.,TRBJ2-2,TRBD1,CAWSHEDRGDTGELFF,TGTGCCTGGAGTCACGAGGACAGGGGAGACACCGGGGAGCTGTTTTTT
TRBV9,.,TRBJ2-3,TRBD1,CASGDSQRSQYF,TGTGCCAGCGGGGACAGCCAAAGATCGCAGTATTTT
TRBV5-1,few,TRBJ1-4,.,CASSPYEKLFF,TGCGCCAGCAGCCCCTATGAAAAACTGTTTTTT
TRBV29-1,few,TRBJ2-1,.,CSVAPLARSYNEQFF,TGCAGCGTTGCCCCGCTAGCGCGTTCCTACAATGAGCAGTTCTTC
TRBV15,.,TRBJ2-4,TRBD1,CATSRRFSTGKNIQYF,TGTGCCACCAGCAGAAGGTTCTCGACAGGGAAAAACATTCAGTACTTC
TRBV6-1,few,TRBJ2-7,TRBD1,CASTQGQLYEQYF,TGTGCCAGCACCCAGGGACAGCTCTACGAGCAGTACTTC
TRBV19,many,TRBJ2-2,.,CASSILNTGELFF,TGTGCCAGTAGTATACTGAACACCGGGGAGCTGTTTTTT
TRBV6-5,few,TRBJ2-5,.,CASSRDTNQETQYF,TGTGCCAGCAGCCGGGACACAAACCAAGAGACCCAGTACTTC
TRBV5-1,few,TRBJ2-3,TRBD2,CATSRAGVGTDTQYF,TGCGCCACCTCGAGAGCGGGAGTAGGCACAGATACGCAGTATTTT
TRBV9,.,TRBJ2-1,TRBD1,CASSVGGQGALNEQFF,TGTGCCAGCAGCGTAGGGGGACAGGGGGCGCTTAATGAGCAGTTCTTC
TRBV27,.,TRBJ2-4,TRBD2,CASSIRRTSGSSQNIQYF,TGTGCCAGCAGTATCAGACGGACTAGCGGGAGTTCCCAAAACATTCAGTACTTC
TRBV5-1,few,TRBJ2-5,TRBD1,CASSSGQARETQYF,TGCGCCAGCAGTTCCGGACAGGCTAGAGAGACCCAGTACTTC
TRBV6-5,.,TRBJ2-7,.,CASSYRDTGYEQYF,TGTGCCAGCAGTTACCGGGACACGGGTTACGAGCAGTACTTC
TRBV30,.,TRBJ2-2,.,CAWRAVNTGELFF,TGTGCCTGGAGGGCAGTGAACACCGGGGAGCTGTTTTTT
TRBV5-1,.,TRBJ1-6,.,CASSWEKDRDSPLHF,TGCGCCAGCAGCTGGGAAAAAGACAGAGATTCACCCCTCCACTTT
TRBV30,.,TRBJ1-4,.,CAWSFRNEKLFF,TGTGCCTGGAGTTTTCGTAATGAAAAACTGTTTTTT